Below, 15 T cell receptor beta chains from the same sample are listed, as sequenced in a study of blood T cell repertoires in COVID-19. Assay: immunoSEQ multiplex PCR; the TCRdb copy retains only in-frame clones and omits some. The table lists over 200,000 clones, approximately 90% of them singletons. The sequenced sample was PBMCs or T cells enriched from blood (not recorded which). Source of these receptors: a woman between 40 and 55 years old with acute COVID-19.

This chain uses TRBV27 with TRBJ2-3; 9 nucleotides match TRBD2. V lost 4 bases, J lost 5 bases, and 10 bases stayed unmatched. Germline V gene data show CDR1 as MNHEY and CDR2 as SMNVEV (reference sequence). The CDR3 runs to 16 residues. In DNA, the CDR3 is TGTGCCAGCAGTTCCCCAGGTAGCGGGAGCTTAGATACGCAGTATTTT. It codes for CASSSPGSGSLDTQYF.

The rearrangement uses TRBV7-2 and TRBJ2-7; 9 bases map to TRBD2. CDR1 and CDR2 from the germline V gene are SGHTA and FQGNSA. V lost 1 base to trimming and J lost 0 bases; unmatched junction nucleotides: 4. The CDR3 sequence is 16 residues long. The CDR3 reads CASSLGLAGYSYEQYF. DNA for the CDR3: TGTGCCAGCAGCTTAGGGCTAGCGGGATACTCCTACGAGCAGTACTTC.

The gene calls are TRBV29-1 and TRBJ2-3, with D tentatively TRBD1 (5 bases). The CDR3 contains 14 residues. Germline loops: CDR1 SQVTM, CDR2 ANQGSEA. Trimming removed 6 bases from V and 0 bases from J, with 13 bases in between. CDR3: CSVNRFTSTDTQYF. DNA for the CDR3: TGCAGCGTAAACAGGTTCACTAGCACAGATACGCAGTATTTT.

The chain has TRBV28 and TRBJ1-2, with 8 positions matching TRBD1. Germline V gene lookup returns CDR1 MDHEN and CDR2 SYDVKM. The CDR3 has 17 amino acids. The J segment lost 7 bases and the V segment lost 3 bases, leaving 16 bases of the junction unmatched. Here the CDR3 DNA reads TGTGCCAGCAGTTTGGCAGGACAGGGTCGAGGCGGGGGTGGCTACACCTTC. This sequence encodes CASSLAGQGRGGGGYTF.

The rearrangement uses TRBV10-1 and TRBJ1-5, with TRBD1 as a possible D gene (6 bases). The V gene's germline CDR1 is WNHNN and CDR2 SYGVQD (reference sequence). CDR3 length: 17 amino acids. The ends were cut back, 2 bases at V and 1 base at J, with 15 bases in the middle. The CDR3 sequence: CASSEPGVRLSNQPQHF. The CDR3 nucleotides are TGCGCCAGCAGTGAGCCAGGGGTCCGCCTAAGCAATCAGCCCCAGCATTTT.

The gene calls are TRBV10-3 and TRBJ1-4; 8 bases map to TRBD1. Trimming took 4 bases from V and 7 from J; bases not matched to a gene: 8. Per germline, CDR1 ENHRY and CDR2 SYGVKD. The CDR3 runs to 15 residues. The CDR3 nucleotides read TGTGCCATCAGTGCTGGACAGGGCGCGTTTGAAAAACTGTTTTTT. Protein: CAISAGQGAFEKLFF.

This clone was counted once. The chain carries TRBV19 and TRBJ2-1; 7 positions match TRBD1. V dropped 3 bases and J dropped 4; count of bases not matched to a gene: 6. The CDR3 spans 15 residues. CDR1 and CDR2 (germline): LNHDA, SQIVND (reference sequence). The CDR3 DNA is TGTGCCAGTAGTATGTCCGGGACAGCATACAATGAGCAGTTCTTC. Its translation: CASSMSGTAYNEQFF.

V and J are TRBV4-1 and TRBJ2-1; TRBD2 matches 7 bases. CDR1 is MGHRA and CDR2 is YSYEKL in the germline V gene. The CDR3 contains 16 residues. The V and J ends lost 2 bases and 0 bases, in that order; junction bases with no gene match: 4. The CDR3 sequence is CASSQPRTSSYNEQFF. The CDR3 DNA sequence: TGCGCCAGCAGCCAACCTAGGACTAGCTCCTACAATGAGCAGTTCTTC.

CDR3 sequence (DNA): TGTGCCAGCAGCAGGGACAGGGGGAACAATGAGCAGTTCTTC. As protein: CASSRDRGNNEQFF. V usage is TRBV9 and J usage is TRBJ2-1; 11 bases line up with TRBD1. This CDR3 spans 14 amino acids. After removal of 4 bases from V and 5 bases from J, the junction contained 2 bases not matched to a gene. CDR1 and CDR2 (germline): SGDLS, YYNGEE.

The V and J genes are TRBV7-2 and TRBJ2-1; 7 bases are a match to TRBD2. This CDR3 spans 15 amino acids. CDR1 is SGHTA and CDR2 is FQGNSA in the germline V gene. J was trimmed by 3 bases and V by 1 base; bases with no gene match: 3. CDR3 DNA sequence: TGTGCCAGCAGCTTAGTGGGGGGGGACTACAATGAGCAGTTCTTC. This gives the protein CASSLVGGDYNEQFF.

CDR3 sequence reads: CASSIGEVSPLHF. CDR3 bases: TGTGCCAGTAGTATAGGGGAGGTTTCACCCCTCCACTTT. The chain combines TRBV19 with TRBJ1-6; D is undetermined. This CDR3 spans 13 amino acids. V lost 1 base and J 9 bases, leaving 7 bases between the germline ends. Germline V gene sequence: CDR1 LNHDA, CDR2 SQIVND (reference sequence). Full variable domain (rest looked up from reference TRBV19 and TRBJ1-6): DGGITQSPKYLFRKEGQNVTLSCEQNLNHDAMYWYRQDPGQGLRLIYYSQIVNDFQKGDIAEGYSVSREKKESFPLTVTSAQKNPTAFYLCASSIGEVSPLHFGNGTRLTVT.

On this clone itself: The same CDR3 arises from other DNA sequences in this sample as well. The CDR3 nucleotides are TGCAGCGTGGGGCGGGGGAACACTGAAGCTTTCTTT. It translates to CSVGRGNTEAFF. This rearrangement joins TRBV29-1 to TRBJ1-1, with D maybe TRBD1 (5 bases). CDR1 SQVTM and CDR2 ANQGSEA come from the germline V gene. Trimming removed 6 bases from V and 1 base from J, with 9 bases in between. The CDR3 has 12 amino acids.

This clone was picked up one time. The rearrangement joins TRBV7-9 to TRBJ2-1; 8 nucleotides agree with TRBD1. Looked up from germline, CDR1 is SEHNR and CDR2 is FQNEAQ (reference sequence). The junction had 9 bases not matched to a gene; V was cut back by 3 bases and J by 5 bases. The CDR3 is 16 residues long. CDR3 amino acids: CASSFKRTGYHNEQFF. Written as DNA, the CDR3 is TGTGCCAGCAGCTTCAAACGGACAGGGTATCACAATGAGCAGTTCTTC.

The chain couples TRBV11-3 to TRBJ1-2; tentative D call: TRBD1 (6 bases). Trimming left V 3 bases short and J 0 bases short, with 17 bases between. This CDR3 has 17 amino acids. The germline V gene encodes CDR1 SGHNT and CDR2 YENEEA. The CDR3 loop reads CASSFGNTGPTNYGYTF. In DNA, the CDR3 is TGTGCCAGCAGCTTCGGGAACACAGGGCCGACTAACTATGGCTACACCTTC.

In this sample, this clone turned up once. This chain joins TRBV2 and TRBJ1-3, with D unresolved. The germline CDR1 and CDR2 sequences are SNHLY and FYNNEI. The CDR3 consists of 16 residues. V was cut by 2 bases and J by 0 bases, with 11 bases left in between. In DNA, the CDR3 is TGTGCCAGCAGTGAATGGGCCGCTCGCTCTGGAAACACCATATATTTT. Translated: CASSEWAARSGNTIYF.